This T cell receptor beta chain was documented in a study of post-analysis software for immune sequencing data. The wider study: The disease courses spanned relapsing-remitting, secondary progressive and progressive-relapsing forms of multiple sclerosis.

Presence of unique molecular identifiers characterized the TCR beta cDNA libraries. T cells numbering roughly 0.85 to 11 million gave rise to about 540,000 cDNA molecules. A single record per CDR3 protein comes from TCRdb applying MiXCR to the PCR reads. The sample consists of 600,000 to 750,000 distinct CDR3 sequences, around 64% of them appearing once. Comment on this clonotype: Its antigen is not known.

Study-wide results and limits: Multiple sclerosis patients had significantly lower normalized Chao1 diversity than controls. By F measure, strong co-clustering occurred among samples prepared in the same batch.

The sequence was obtained from a girl aged 2 to 9 with multiple sclerosis. Sequences were obtained from blood.

The CDR3 region is CASSERGLGEQFF. The CDR3 DNA is TGCGCCAGCAGTGAGCGGGGTTTAGGTGAGCAGTTCTTC. This chain joins TRBV10-1 and TRBJ2-1, with a weak D call TRBD2 (5 bases). This CDR3 spans 13 amino acids. Trimming removed 2 bases from V and 9 bases from J, with 11 bases in between. Germline CDR1 and CDR2: WNHNN and SYGVQD (reference sequence).